The rows below give T cell receptor beta chains drawn from one sample of a study of blood T cell repertoires in COVID-19. Libraries were prepared by immunoSEQ multiplex PCR; TCRdb keeps only in-frame clonotypes and omits some of them. The sample holds a few hundred thousand clones, approximately 87% seen once. Sequencing was performed on peripheral blood. The receptors shown here come from a woman aged 25 to 39 with COVID-19, enrolled during active disease. Each CDR3 is given with its conserved first and last residue. D genes are given only for firm matches. The size field is filled for only some rows; it gives once, few, many or a size class.

v_gene	j_gene	abundance	d_gene	CDR3nt	CDR3aa
TRBV7-3	TRBJ1-2	once	.	TGTGCCAGCGGGGCGGGACTCTCTAACTATGGCTACACCTTC	CASGAGLSNYGYTF
TRBV3-1/TRBV3-2	TRBJ1-1	.	TRBD1	TGTGCCAGCAGCCAAGAACAGGGGTTCCTAGGAGCTTTCTTT	CASSQEQGFLGAFF
TRBV10-3	TRBJ1-1	.	TRBD1	TGTGCCATCAGACAGGGGGCGCGCACTGAAGCTTTCTTT	CAIRQGARTEAFF
TRBV20-1	TRBJ1-2	.	.	TGCAGTGCTAGTGAGGGGGGAGCCTATGGCTACACCTTC	CSASEGGAYGYTF
TRBV2	TRBJ1-4	.	.	TGTGCCAGCAGTGAACAGTGGCAGGGCTGGGAAAAACTGTTTTTT	CASSEQWQGWEKLFF
TRBV11-2	TRBJ2-1	once	.	TGTGCCAGCAGCTTGTCTTTGGGGGGCAATGAGCAGTTCTTC	CASSLSLGGNEQFF
TRBV29-1	TRBJ1-1	.	.	TGCAGCACCCCTGGAGAGGGGAACACTGAAGCTTTCTTT	CSTPGEGNTEAFF
TRBV6-6	TRBJ2-7	few	TRBD1	TGTGCCAGCACTAACCGGGACAGGGGGCTCTCCGAGCAGTACTTC	CASTNRDRGLSEQYF
TRBV5-1	TRBJ1-1	.	.	TGCGCCAGCAGAGGGGATACTGAAGCTTTCTTT	CASRGDTEAFF
TRBV19	TRBJ2-1	.	TRBD1	TGTGCCAGTTCTCGATTCCGGGACAGGAACAATGAGCAGTTCTTC	CASSRFRDRNNEQFF
TRBV7-2	TRBJ2-3	.	.	TGTGCCAGCAGCTTAGCCCCCGGGGCAGATACGCAGTATTTT	CASSLAPGADTQYF
TRBV19	TRBJ2-2	few	TRBD2	TGTGCCAGTAGTATTCCCGCGGGTAGCGGGAGGGCCGGGAACACCGGGGAGCTGTTTTTT	CASSIPAGSGRAGNTGELFF
TRBV19	TRBJ1-2	once	.	TGTGCCAGTAGTATAGAGTGGGGGCCCTATGGCTACACCTTC	CASSIEWGPYGYTF
TRBV18	TRBJ1-5	.	.	TGTGCCAGCTCACCACGGGGCAGGGTAGGTGGCAATCAGCCCCAGCATTTT	CASSPRGRVGGNQPQHF
TRBV7-9	TRBJ2-3	.	TRBD2	TGTGCCAGCAGCTATCCTATTAATAGCGGGATCGCAGATACGCAGTATTTT	CASSYPINSGIADTQYF
TRBV5-1	TRBJ2-5	.	.	TGCGCCAGCAGCGGGCGGGGAGGCCAAGAGACCCAGTACTTC	CASSGRGGQETQYF
TRBV5-1	TRBJ2-5	.	TRBD1	TGCGCCAGCACTCAGACAGGGGGCGGAGAGACCCAGTACTTC	CASTQTGGGETQYF
TRBV6-1	TRBJ1-5	.	.	TGTGCCAGCAGTGACGACAGCTATAGCAATCAGCCCCAGCATTTT	CASSDDSYSNQPQHF
TRBV3-1/TRBV3-2	TRBJ1-5	.	TRBD1	TGTGCCAGCAGCCCAGGGGGGACAGTTAATCAGCCCCAGCATTTT	CASSPGGTVNQPQHF
TRBV5-6	TRBJ2-7	.	TRBD1	TGTGCCAGCAGCCCCACAGGGGCAGGCTACGAGCAGTACTTC	CASSPTGAGYEQYF
TRBV4-1	TRBJ2-3	few	TRBD2	TGCGCCAGCAGCCCTTTCGGGCTAGCGGGATCCGCAAGCACAGATACGCAGTATTTT	CASSPFGLAGSASTDTQYF
TRBV9	TRBJ1-1	.	.	TGTGCCAGCAGCGTAGCTCCCACTTCCACTGAAGCTTTCTTT	CASSVAPTSTEAFF
TRBV5-6	TRBJ2-7	.	.	TGTGCCAGCAGCTTTCCCGGGGACTCCTACGAGCAGTACTTC	CASSFPGDSYEQYF
TRBV10-2	TRBJ2-1	once	TRBD2	TGCGCCAGCAGTCCGGGGCGCGGGAGGCGGAATGAGCAGTTCTTC	CASSPGRGRRNEQFF
TRBV7-9	TRBJ2-7	.	.	TGTGCCAGCAGCTTTGGAGCCACCTACGAGCAGTACTTC	CASSFGATYEQYF
TRBV28	TRBJ1-2	once	.	TGTGCCAGCTTCAACAGGCTGGCCTATGGCTACACCTTC	CASFNRLAYGYTF
TRBV4-1	TRBJ2-7	once	TRBD1	TGCGCCAGCAGCCAAACACCGGGACAGCTCTACGAGCAGTACTTC	CASSQTPGQLYEQYF
TRBV2	TRBJ1-1	.	.	TGTGCCAGCAGTGAAAAGGGGCGTGGGACTGAAGCTTTCTTT	CASSEKGRGTEAFF
TRBV19	TRBJ2-2	.	TRBD1	TGTGCCAGTAGCTCGCCAGGGGGCGCGGGCACCGGGGAGCTGTTTTTT	CASSSPGGAGTGELFF
TRBV7-2	TRBJ1-4	.	TRBD1	TGTGCCAGCAGCTGGGGGACAGGGTGGAGTGAAAAACTGTTTTTT	CASSWGTGWSEKLFF
TRBV30	TRBJ2-7	.	.	TGTGCCTGGAGTGCAGAGGGCGAGCAGTACTTC	CAWSAEGEQYF
TRBV11-2	TRBJ2-7	.	TRBD1	TGTGCCAGCAGCCTCGGGACAGGGAGTGGTCTGGAGCAGTACTTC	CASSLGTGSGLEQYF
TRBV30	TRBJ2-2	.	TRBD2	TGTGCCTGGAGCGGGGGACTAGCGTCGAACACCGGGGAGCTGTTTTTT	CAWSGGLASNTGELFF
TRBV30	TRBJ1-1	.	.	TGTGCCTGGATCACAGGGATGAGAACTGAAGCTTTCTTT	CAWITGMRTEAFF
TRBV7-9	TRBJ1-1	.	TRBD1	TGTGCCAGCAGCTTAGCAGGGGGCGCTATTAACACTGAAGCTTTCTTT	CASSLAGGAINTEAFF
TRBV10-3	TRBJ2-2	once	TRBD1	TGTGCCATCAGCCCGGACCTAGGACAGGGGGCGAACACCGGGGAGCTGTTTTTT	CAISPDLGQGANTGELFF
TRBV18	TRBJ1-6	.	.	TGTGCCAGCTCACGGCAGGATAATTCACCCCTCCACTTT	CASSRQDNSPLHF
TRBV15	TRBJ2-1	.	TRBD1	TGTGCCACCAGCAGAGATTGGGACAGGGACTACAATGAGCAGTTCTTC	CATSRDWDRDYNEQFF